The clone carrying this T cell receptor (beta chain) came up once. The antigen remains undetermined. V was pared by 0 bases and J by 3 bases, with 10 bases between. CDR3 size: 15 residues. Per the germline V gene, CDR1 is SNHLY and CDR2 is FYNNEI. This sample stems from a study of T cell responses to AZD1222 COVID-19 vaccine. Data came from immunoSEQ multiplex PCR; TCRdb stores just in-frame clones and leaves some out. The sample lists roughly 140,000 clones, 92% seen once, with approximately 3.6% in the top ten. Study findings and constraints: Donors were mostly white British, more females; clonal diversity possibly underestimated.

The sample consisted of peripheral blood, taken 28 days after the second AZD1222 dose. The source is an adult who received the AZD1222 COVID-19 vaccine. The genes are TRBV2 and TRBJ2-3; D is possibly TRBD1 or TRBD2 (5 bases each). The CDR3 reads CASSEALGGTDTQYF. CDR3 coding DNA: TGTGCCAGCAGTGAAGCGCTTGGGGGTACAGATACGCAGTATTTT.